This T cell receptor beta chain was recorded in a study of T cells after yellow fever vaccination. Study-wide background: Libraries from low-cell-number fractions were prepared with the SMART-Seq v4 Ultra Low Input RNA kit. Findings and limits, study-wide: Clones from primary vaccination mostly reappeared after the booster (around 97% CD4, under 90% CD8). Secondary responses were weaker yet peaked faster, day 5 versus 15. The CD4 compartment and the CD8 compartment contained a small share of clonotypes in common.

Trimming pared 1 base from V and 2 bases from J, leaving 12 bases between. Looked up from germline, CDR1 is LGHNT and CDR2 is FRNRAP. There are 17 residues in the CDR3. TCRdb fed the 5' RACE reads into MiXCR, producing one record per CDR3 protein. The sample gives approximately 110,000 distinct CDR3 sequences, 7.4% of which show up once; 2% to 3% is in the top ten. This clonotype came up many times. Its matching antigen is unknown. Here the sequenced sample was CD4+ T cells sorted from PBMCs, taken around 10 days after the first yellow fever vaccination. The rearrangement uses TRBV12-5 and TRBJ2-6; D is unclear. The receptor comes from a man aged 18 to 30 who received the YFV17D yellow fever vaccine. The DNA for the CDR3 is TGTGCTAGTGGTTTGGGCGTCGGAGTCACTGGGGCCAACGTCCTGACTTTC. Translated, it gives CASGLGVGVTGANVLTF.